The TCR beta chain described here comes from a study of cytomegalovirus exposure and HLA in healthy donors. Overall study findings and caveats: Most sequenced TCRs were rare (though some public TCRs occurred in many donors). Both high specificity and high sensitivity reportedly marked the classifier's diagnosis of cytomegalovirus status.

This clone was observed a single time. The antigen remains undetermined. The CDR3 carries no conserved terminal phenylalanine or tryptophan, so it likely arises from a read error. The table came from immunoSEQ multiplex PCR; TCRdb's copy has only in-frame clones and leaves some out. The repertoire holds tens of thousands of clones, with about 89% as singletons. Trimming shortened V by 6 bases and J by 5 bases, and 16 bases separated the two germline ends. Germline V gene data show CDR1 as MNHEY and CDR2 as SVGAGI. The CDR3 loop spans 14 amino acids. This chain connects TRBV6-5 to TRBJ1-2; TRBD1 might be the D (5 bases). Sequenced input: PBMCs. This clonotype was sampled from a man between 18 and 29 years old in good health and CMV-seronegative. The CDR3 DNA follows: TGTGCCAGCAGCCTCGGGACCGCGGGGTATGGCTACACCCTC. It specifies CASSLGTAGYGYTL.